These T cell receptor beta chains were read from a single sample in a study of blood T cells in healthy people across ages. TCRdb analysed the 5' RACE reads with MiXCR anew, one entry per CDR3 protein. The sample carries approximately 800,000 distinct CDR3 sequences, just under 25% recorded once. These records were also assigned to another study, of T cells of mothers and their children.

Specimen: blood. Receptors originate from a boy between 5 and 17 years old in good health. Each CDR3 is given with its conserved first and last residue. The order of the fields is clone size, V gene, J gene, D gene, CDR3 protein, CDR3 DNA. D genes are given only for firm matches. Where a row states a size, it is once, few, many or the class of an expanded clone; other rows omit it.

clone size: NA
V gene: TRBV20-1
J gene: TRBJ1-1
D gene: NA
CDR3 protein: CSAGGRGTEAFF
CDR3 DNA: TGCAGTGCCGGGGGTCGGGGCACTGAAGCTTTCTTT

clone size: once
V gene: TRBV6-5
J gene: TRBJ2-5
D gene: TRBD2
CDR3 protein: CASSYGRLAGIQETLYF
CDR3 DNA: TGTGCCAGCAGTTACGGTCGGCTAGCGGGGATACAAGAGACCCTGTACTTC

clone size: few
V gene: TRBV29-1
J gene: TRBJ2-3
D gene: NA
CDR3 protein: CSVVSGRASTDTQYF
CDR3 DNA: TGCAGCGTTGTCTCTGGGCGGGCGAGCACAGATACGCAGTATTTT

clone size: few
V gene: TRBV9
J gene: TRBJ2-1
D gene: TRBD2
CDR3 protein: CASSVGSGGDNEQFF
CDR3 DNA: TGTGCCAGCAGCGTAGGAAGCGGGGGGGACAATGAGCAGTTCTTC

clone size: NA
V gene: TRBV12-5
J gene: TRBJ2-5
D gene: TRBD2
CDR3 protein: CASGRGGWQETQYF
CDR3 DNA: TGTGCTAGTGGCCGGGGGGGATGGCAAGAGACCCAGTACTTC

clone size: few
V gene: TRBV9
J gene: TRBJ1-1
D gene: NA
CDR3 protein: CASSVGPQGNTEAFF
CDR3 DNA: TGTGCCAGCAGCGTAGGTCCTCAGGGAAACACTGAAGCTTTCTTT

clone size: few
V gene: TRBV9
J gene: TRBJ1-1
D gene: NA
CDR3 protein: CASSQRGVTEAFF
CDR3 DNA: TGTGCCAGCAGTCAGAGGGGTGTTACTGAAGCTTTCTTT

clone size: few
V gene: TRBV27
J gene: TRBJ2-1
D gene: NA
CDR3 protein: CASSLGGGFNEQFF
CDR3 DNA: TGTGCCAGCAGTTTAGGTGGGGGTTTCAATGAGCAGTTCTTC

clone size: few
V gene: TRBV3-1
J gene: TRBJ2-5
D gene: TRBD2
CDR3 protein: CASSQVKTSGRETQYF
CDR3 DNA: TGTGCCAGCAGCCAAGTAAAGACTAGCGGGAGAGAGACCCAGTACTTC

clone size: NA
V gene: TRBV12-3/TRBV12-4
J gene: TRBJ2-7
D gene: NA
CDR3 protein: CASSGSNYEQYF
CDR3 DNA: TGTGCCAGCAGCGGCAGTAACTACGAGCAGTACTTC

clone size: NA
V gene: TRBV29-1
J gene: TRBJ2-5
D gene: NA
CDR3 protein: CSVRAPQETQYF
CDR3 DNA: TGCAGCGTCAGAGCGCCTCAAGAGACCCAGTACTTC

clone size: NA
V gene: TRBV6-5
J gene: TRBJ2-7
D gene: NA
CDR3 protein: CASSYPTFPGLGTYEQYF
CDR3 DNA: TGTGCCAGCAGTTACCCGACCTTCCCGGGATTGGGGACCTACGAGCAGTACTTC

clone size: once
V gene: TRBV5-1
J gene: TRBJ2-3
D gene: NA
CDR3 protein: CASRLETVGTDTQYF
CDR3 DNA: TGCGCCAGCAGACTTGAAACGGTGGGCACAGATACGCAGTATTTT

clone size: NA
V gene: TRBV10-3
J gene: TRBJ2-1
D gene: NA
CDR3 protein: CAISARLGDKQFF
CDR3 DNA: TGTGCCATCAGTGCCCGACTAGGAGATAAGCAGTTCTTC

clone size: few
V gene: TRBV9
J gene: TRBJ2-5
D gene: NA
CDR3 protein: CASSVGNPQETQYF
CDR3 DNA: TGTGCCAGCAGCGTAGGGAACCCACAAGAGACCCAGTACTTC